This TCR beta chain was sequenced in a study of T cell responses to AZD1222 COVID-19 vaccine. Study-level results: Unmutated variant regions reportedly attract nearly half of all spike-specific TCRs. Most donors were white British and more were female, and clonal diversity was possibly underestimated. Baseline serology detected seropositivity in only a handful of AZD1222 recipients. Spike regions recognized by vaccine-associated CD4 TCRs spanned the protein, led by 160-218 and 743-854.

The protocol was immunoSEQ multiplex PCR, while the TCRdb copy is restricted to in-frame clones and leaves out a portion. The sample carries some 150,000 clones, 85% to 95% recorded once. On this clone: Its specificity is unknown.

Trimming left V 5 bases short and J 0 bases short, with 7 bases between. CDR3 length: 13 amino acids. Germline values: CDR1 SGHTA, CDR2 FQGTGA. The chain recombines TRBV7-3 with TRBJ2-5; possible D gene TRBD1, 6 bases. This TCR came from an adult in good health. This specimen consisted of peripheral blood, obtained on day 0 of AZD1222 vaccination. The CDR3 DNA is TGTGCCAGCAGCCGGACAGACCAAGAGACCCAGTACTTC. Translating gives CASSRTDQETQYF. The variable domain in full, completed from reference TRBV7-3 and TRBJ2-5, reads GAGVSQTPSNKVTEKGKYVELRCDPISGHTALYWYRQSLGQGPEFLIYFQGTGAADDSGLPNDRFFAVRPEGSVSTLKIQRTERGDSAVYLCASSRTDQETQYFGPGTRLLVL.